Each of the 10 T cell receptor beta chains below was sequenced from the same sample in a study of T-cell reconstitution after alpha-beta-depleted transplantation in children. The authors prepared the TCRbeta library with unique molecular identifiers. TCRdb ran MiXCR on the PCR reads and lists one entry per CDR3 protein. Of some 640,000 distinct CDR3 sequences listed, about 15% are singletons. Sequencing used PBMCs from the stem cell graft donor, obtained from the stem cell graft. These receptors came from a human donor who donated a stem cell graft to a child with acute myeloid leukemia.

The rearrangement links TRBV6-2 or TRBV6-3 to TRBJ1-5; D is possibly TRBD1 (6 bases). The CDR3 covers 14 residues. Trimming shortened V by 6 bases and J by 7 bases, and 16 bases separated the two germline ends. CDR1 and CDR2 (germline): MNHEY, SVGEGT. CDR3 region: CASSIHRDGQPQHF. The CDR3 DNA is TGTGCCAGCAGCATACACAGGGACGGGCAGCCCCAGCATTTT.

This clonotype was observed at least ten times. The rearrangement links TRBV5-6 to TRBJ2-3; 9 nucleotides align to TRBD2. Unmatched junction bases numbered 11, after V lost 6 bases and J lost 3 bases. The length of the CDR3 is 16 residues. Germline loops: CDR1 SGHDT, CDR2 YYEEEE. The CDR3 is CASTTPGLAFTDTQYF. The CDR3 nucleotides read TGTGCCAGCACTACCCCGGGACTAGCCTTTACAGATACGCAGTATTTT.

The table lists this clonotype with a few counts. This chain connects TRBV15 to TRBJ2-7; maybe TRBD1 (5 bases). The CDR3 has 17 residues. The V end lost 0 bases, the J end lost 0 bases, and 15 bases lay between the germline ends. Germline V lookup: CDR1 LNHNV, CDR2 YYDKDF (reference sequence). DNA of the CDR3: TGTGCCACCAGCAGAGATCAGGGTAAAGGGTACTCCTACGAGCAGTACTTC. As protein: CATSRDQGKGYSYEQYF. The entire variable domain, with the rest obtained from reference TRBV15 and TRBJ2-7, is as follows: DAMVIQNPRYQVTQFGKPVTLSCSQTLNHNVMYWYQQKSSQAPKLLFHYYDKDFNNEADTPDNFQSRRPNTSFCFLDIRSPGLGDTAMYLCATSRDQGKGYSYEQYFGPGTRLTVT.

This clonotype has ten or more counts. The chain combines TRBV20-1 with TRBJ1-6, with 10 bases identical to TRBD1. This CDR3 contains 15 residues. The ends lost 5 bases at V and 9 bases at J; junction bases unmatched: 10. CDR1 DFQATT and CDR2 SNEGSKA come from the germline V gene (reference sequence). CDR3 sequence reads: CSAVDRGRISSPLHF. The CDR3 DNA reads TGCAGTGCTGTTGACAGGGGGCGAATTTCTTCACCCCTCCACTTT.

The V and J genes are TRBV20-1 and TRBJ2-2, with D perhaps TRBD2 (7 bases). Per the germline V gene, CDR1 is DFQATT and CDR2 is SNEGSKA (reference sequence). Trimming removed 5 bases from V and 3 bases from J, with 16 bases in between. The CDR3 loop spans 15 amino acids. Here the CDR3 DNA reads TGCAGTGCTCAGGAGGGGGGGCAGGACACCGGGGAGCTGTTTTTT. Protein: CSAQEGGQDTGELFF.

The chain has TRBV5-1 and TRBJ2-3, with TRBD2 matching 12 bases. The trim removed 4 bases at V and 4 bases at J, leaving 10 bases unmatched. Germline V gene data show CDR1 as SGHRS and CDR2 as YFSETQ. CDR3 length equals 17 residues. DNA for the CDR3: TGCGCCAGCAGCGCCAACCTAGCGGGGGGGCCAGCAGATACGCAGTATTTT. Translated, it gives CASSANLAGGPADTQYF.

About this clonotype: This may come from a read error, since a much larger clone is one base off. This chain connects TRBV13 to TRBJ2-7; TRBD1 aligns across 10 bases. This CDR3 has 16 amino acids. Looked up from germline, CDR1 is PRHDT and CDR2 is FYEKMQ (reference sequence). DNA of the CDR3: TGTCCCAGCAGCCGCGCGGTGGGGACAGGGGCCTACGAGCAGTACTTC. As protein: CPSSRAVGTGAYEQYF.

This clonotype was seen more than once but under ten times. This chain connects TRBV20-1 to TRBJ1-1; 9 bases line up with TRBD1. This CDR3 spans 12 amino acids. Germline V lookup: CDR1 DFQATT, CDR2 SNEGSKA (reference sequence). Trimming took 4 bases from V and 7 from J; bases not matched to a gene: 4. The CDR3 DNA reads as TGCAGTGCTACCGGGACAGGGTTTGAAGCTTTCTTT. This encodes CSATGTGFEAFF.

This clonotype was found a few times. J is TRBJ1-1 and V is TRBV5-1; D might be TRBD1 (5 bases). This CDR3 comprises 18 residues. From germline, CDR1 is SGHRS and CDR2 YFSETQ. Trimming shortened V by 2 bases and J by 5 bases, and 25 bases separated the two germline ends. The CDR3 reads CASSFWLGDLKRVTEAFF. CDR3 sequence (DNA): TGCGCCAGCAGCTTTTGGTTAGGGGACCTAAAGAGGGTGACTGAAGCTTTCTTT.

In DNA, the CDR3 is TGTGCCAGCAGTTTCCTGGACAGGGGGCTGAATGAGCAGTTCTTC. It is translated as CASSFLDRGLNEQFF. This chain connects TRBV7-9 to TRBJ2-1; 11 bases agree with TRBD1. Germline V gives CDR1 SEHNR, CDR2 FQNEAQ (reference sequence). This CDR3 contains 15 residues. The V and J ends lost 6 bases and 7 bases, in that order; junction bases with no gene match: 8.